This passage covers 25 T cell receptor beta chains from one sample sequenced in a study of beta chain features in type 1 diabetes. Findings and limits, study-wide: Moderate but significant shortening of TCRB CDR3s was recorded in all four CD4+ subsets from Type 1 diabetes patients.

Since all of the isolated RNA was reverse transcribed, expressed TCRB transcripts were what got sequenced. Some clones are missing from TCRdb's copy, which holds only in-frame ones; the method was immunoSEQ multiplex PCR. The data contain 680,000 or so clones, 13% of them singletons. No antigen has been identified for these receptors. The sequencing input was naive CD4+ T cells from blood. These receptors were collected from a man between 18 and 35 years old with type 1 diabetes.

The V and J genes are TRBV10-3 and TRBJ2-5, with 9 positions matching TRBD1. This CDR3 contains 14 residues. Trimming at V came to 6 bases and at J to 7 bases, leaving 9 bases not matched to a gene. Germline values: CDR1 ENHRY, CDR2 SYGVKD. The CDR3: CAIREGQGIGTQYF. In DNA, the CDR3 is TGTGCCATCAGGGAGGGACAGGGAATAGGGACCCAGTACTTC.

The chain combines TRBV29-1 with TRBJ1-2; 10 bases match TRBD1. The CDR3 loop spans 14 amino acids. With V trimmed by 2 bases and J by 7 bases, 7 bases remained unmatched. Germline CDR1 SQVTM, CDR2 ANQGSEA. In nucleotides, the CDR3 is TGCAGCGTTGAAAGCGTGACAGGGGGCGGTGGCTACACCTTC. Its protein product is CSVESVTGGGGYTF.

This clone came up a few times. The chain has TRBV6-5 and TRBJ2-5; the D gene could be TRBD1 or TRBD2 (5 bases each). Germline V CDR1 and CDR2: MNHEY, SVGAGI. The CDR3 runs 14 residues. With 5 bases removed from V and 1 base from J, the gap between germline ends came to 11 bases. The CDR3 DNA is TGTGCCAGCAGTATTGCCGGGACCCAAGAGACCCAGTACTTC. Its translation: CASSIAGTQETQYF.

The V gene is TRBV28, the J gene TRBJ1-5; D not resolved. Germline loops: CDR1 MDHEN, CDR2 SYDVKM. V was cut by 7 bases and J by 5 bases, with 9 bases left in between. There are 12 residues in the CDR3. The CDR3 loop is CASTLWDQPQHF. The CDR3 DNA sequence: TGTGCCAGCACCTTGTGGGATCAGCCCCAGCATTTT.

The sample holds a few counts of this clone. V is TRBV30 and J is TRBJ1-1; D gene uncertain. There are 13 residues in the CDR3. Trimming shortened V by 2 bases and J by 3 bases, and 10 bases separated the two germline ends. Germline V CDR1 and CDR2: GTSNPN, SVGIG (reference sequence). The chain's CDR3 is CAWSPLMDTEAFF. DNA for the CDR3: TGTGCCTGGAGTCCATTGATGGACACTGAAGCTTTCTTT.

Concerning this clone itself: Compared with germline, one end of the junction differs, possibly owing to a read error. This chain uses TRBV7-7 with TRBJ2-7; a possible D gene is TRBD2 (5 bases). CDR1 and CDR2 from the germline V gene are SSHAT and FNYEAQ (reference sequence). The CDR3 covers 15 residues. CDR3 in amino acids: CASSLKDGDPYEQYF. CDR3 nucleotide sequence: TGTGCTAGCAGCTTGAAGGACGGGGATCCCTACGAGCAGTACTTC.

This clone was seen only a few times. The chain couples TRBV14 to TRBJ1-1; TRBD1 is a possible D gene (5 bases). The germline CDR1 and CDR2 sequences are SGHDN and FVKESK. The CDR3 is 13 amino acids. With 3 bases removed from V and 3 bases from J, the gap between germline ends came to 8 bases. This CDR3 reads CASSQWGYTEAFF. Here the CDR3 DNA reads TGTGCCAGCAGCCAGTGGGGCTACACTGAAGCTTTCTTT. Variable domain in full (rest from reference TRBV14 and TRBJ1-1): EAGVTQFPSHSVIEKGQTVTLRCDPISGHDNLYWYRRVMGKEIKFLLHFVKESKQDESGMPNNRFLAERTGGTYSTLKVQPAELEDSGVYFCASSQWGYTEAFFGQGTRLTVV.

The genes are TRBV18 and TRBJ1-5; D not certain. The CDR3 covers 16 residues. Germline CDR1 and CDR2: KGHSH and LQKENI. V was shortened by 1 base and J by 1 base, with 11 bases between the two germline ends. This chain's CDR3 is CASSPLPGMSNQPQHF. The DNA for the CDR3 is TGTGCCAGCTCACCACTACCGGGGATGAGCAATCAGCCCCAGCATTTT.

V gene TRBV5-6 combines with J gene TRBJ1-2; TRBD1 agrees at 8 bases. The germline V gene encodes CDR1 SGHDT and CDR2 YYEEEE. Trimming at V came to 2 bases and at J to 13 bases, leaving 10 bases not matched to a gene. This CDR3 region has 13 residues. CDR3 in amino acids: CASSFGQGRSSTF. DNA for the CDR3: TGTGCCAGCAGCTTCGGACAGGGACGATCCTCCACCTTC.

The chain has TRBV7-2 and TRBJ2-7; no reliable D call. This CDR3 is built from 11 residues. Trimming took off 4 bases at V and 2 bases at J, with 3 bases between the two ends. Germline V gene lookup returns CDR1 SGHTA and CDR2 FQGNSA. This chain's CDR3 is CASSSPYEQYF. The CDR3 DNA is TGTGCCAGCAGCTCTCCCTACGAGCAGTACTTC.

This clone was found a few times. The chain has TRBV6-4 and TRBJ2-1, with D maybe TRBD2 (6 bases). The length of the CDR3 is 15 residues. Germline loops: CDR1 MRHNA, CDR2 SNTAGT. V was cut by 6 bases and J by 0 bases, with 12 bases left in between. CDR3 nucleotides: TGTGCCAGCAGACCACAGACTAGCTCCTACAATGAGCAGTTCTTC. Residues: CASRPQTSSYNEQFF.

This chain connects TRBV2 to TRBJ2-3; tentatively, D is TRBD1 (7 bases). V lost 6 bases, J lost 2 bases, and 12 bases lay in between. Germline CDR1 reads SNHLY; CDR2 reads FYNNEI. This CDR3 comprises 14 residues. The chain's CDR3 is CASRAGQSTDTQYF. CDR3 DNA: TGTGCCAGCAGGGCGGGACAGTCCACAGATACGCAGTATTTT.

This clone was observed a few times. J is TRBJ2-5 and V is TRBV5-1, with D possibly being TRBD1 (5 bases). The V end lost 0 bases, the J end lost 2 bases, and 14 bases lay between the germline ends. Germline CDR1 reads SGHRS; CDR2 reads YFSETQ. The CDR3 has 16 residues. CDR3 protein: CASSLAAGQGQETQYF. The DNA for the CDR3 is TGCGCCAGCAGCTTGGCGGCAGGGCAAGGTCAAGAGACCCAGTACTTC.

The V call is TRBV2, the J call TRBJ1-5, with TRBD1 matching 7 bases. The CDR3 runs 15 residues. Trimming removed 5 bases from V and 9 bases from J; junction bases left unmatched: 13. CDR1 is SNHLY and CDR2 is FYNNEI in the germline V gene. CDR3 in DNA: TGTGCCAGCAGTCTTCGGACAGGCCTTGATCGGCCCCAGCATTTT. Translating gives CASSLRTGLDRPQHF.

V and J are TRBV6-1 and TRBJ2-2; possible D gene TRBD1, 6 bases. Trimming cost V 10 bases and J 0 bases, with 12 bases left between them. The CDR3 covers 14 residues. Germline CDR1 MNHNS, CDR2 SASEGT. CDR3 amino acids: CATGTHPNTGELFF. The CDR3 region has the DNA TGTGCCACCGGGACACACCCGAACACCGGGGAGCTGTTTTTT.

The table lists this clone with a few counts. This chain uses TRBV12-5 with TRBJ1-5, with unresolved D. The germline CDR1 and CDR2 sequences are LGHNT and FRNRAP. The CDR3 runs 14 residues. The V end lost 4 bases, the J end lost 3 bases, and 10 bases lay between the germline ends. The CDR3, as DNA: TGTGCTAGTGGTTGGTACCCCCCCAATCAGCCCCAGCATTTT. This sequence encodes CASGWYPPNQPQHF.

The V and J genes are TRBV9 and TRBJ2-1, with 7 bases identical to TRBD2. The germline V gene encodes CDR1 SGDLS and CDR2 YYNGEE. CDR3 size: 17 residues. V was clipped by 3 bases and J by 0 bases; unmatched bases: 9. The CDR3 DNA follows: TGTGCCAGCAGCGGGGCACCTAGCGGCTTCTCCTACAATGAGCAGTTCTTC. Residues: CASSGAPSGFSYNEQFF.

This clone was seen more than once but under ten times. The chain recombines TRBV7-8 with TRBJ1-5, with D possibly being TRBD1 (5 bases). Germline lookup yields CDR1 SGHVS and CDR2 FQNEAQ. The CDR3 sequence is 17 residues long. The V end lost 2 bases, the J end lost 1 base, and 15 bases lay between the germline ends. CDR3 coding DNA: TGTGCCAGCAGCTTAAAGCAGGGCCAATGGAGCAATCAGCCCCAGCATTTT. Encoded protein: CASSLKQGQWSNQPQHF.

This clone was found a few times. V usage is TRBV19 and J usage is TRBJ1-4, with D perhaps matching TRBD1 (5 bases). CDR1 and CDR2 from the germline V gene are LNHDA and SQIVND (reference sequence). There are 14 residues in the CDR3. V was clipped by 6 bases and J by 8 bases, with 16 bases between them. CDR3 region: CASRMGLAGEKLFF. As DNA, the CDR3 is TGTGCCAGTAGGATGGGACTCGCCGGGGAAAAACTGTTTTTT.

J is TRBJ2-7 and V is TRBV7-9; D is possibly TRBD2 (5 bases). CDR3 size: 14 residues. Trimming took 5 bases from V and 1 from J, leaving 12 bases between them. CDR1 and CDR2 from the germline V gene are SEHNR and FQNEAQ (reference sequence). CDR3 loop: CASSLQEESYEQYF. The CDR3, as DNA: TGTGCCAGCAGCCTCCAGGAGGAATCCTACGAGCAGTACTTC. The whole variable domain, filled in from reference TRBV7-9 and TRBJ2-7, reads DTGVSQNPRHKITKRGQNVTFRCDPISEHNRLYWYRQTLGQGPEFLTYFQNEAQLEKSRLLSDRFSAERPKGSFSTLEIQRTEQGDSAMYLCASSLQEESYEQYFGPGTRLTVT.

Of note for this clone: This CDR3 is also generated by other DNA sequences in the sample. This chain links TRBV6-5 with TRBJ2-7; maybe TRBD2 (6 bases). Germline CDR1 and CDR2: MNHEY and SVGAGI. V lost 0 bases to trimming and J lost 0 bases, with 12 bases between them. The CDR3 contains 16 residues. Here the CDR3 DNA reads TGTGCCAGCAGTTACTCGGGCGGACTAAGCTCCTACGAGCAGTACTTC. This gives the protein CASSYSGGLSSYEQYF.

The chain links TRBV4-1 to TRBJ2-1; 13 positions match TRBD2. Trimming removed 2 bases from V and 9 bases from J; junction bases left unmatched: 10. The CDR3 is 17 residues long. Looked up from germline, CDR1 is MGHRA and CDR2 is YSYEKL. The CDR3 DNA is TGCGCCAGCAGCCAATGGACTAGCGGGGGTGAGTCGGGTGAGCAGTTCTTC. Its translation: CASSQWTSGGESGEQFF.

This clone came up a few times. The chain couples TRBV18 to TRBJ2-7, with D possibly called TRBD1 or TRBD2 (5 bases each). The CDR3 extends over 14 amino acids. V shed 5 bases and J shed 2 bases, with 13 bases lying between them. Germline lookup yields CDR1 KGHSH and CDR2 LQKENI. CDR3 DNA: TGTGCCAGCTCAAAAGGGGACGGGCCCTACGAGCAGTACTTC. Its translation is CASSKGDGPYEQYF.

The chain uses TRBV9 and TRBJ2-2, with D unclear. Germline V gives CDR1 SGDLS, CDR2 YYNGEE. Trimming took off 4 bases at V and 5 bases at J, with 6 bases between the two ends. The CDR3 contains 12 residues. The CDR3 reads CASSLSTGELFF. The CDR3 nucleotides read TGTGCCAGCAGCCTCTCGACCGGGGAGCTGTTTTTT.

V and J are TRBV4-1 and TRBJ2-5; TRBD2 matches at 8 bases. V was clipped by 4 bases and J by 5 bases; unmatched bases: 12. The CDR3 covers 16 residues. Germline assignment: CDR1 MGHRA and CDR2 YSYEKL. The DNA for the CDR3 is TGCGCCAGCAGCCTGGGGAACGGGGGGGCCTGGGAGACCCAGTACTTC. Translating gives CASSLGNGGAWETQYF.